This T cell receptor beta chain is from a study of shared clonotypes between healthy human individuals. A word on this clone: Its specificity is not known.

CD8 cells classed as naive were CD45RO-negative and positively selected for CCR7, excluding terminally differentiated effector memory CD45RA+ cells. CDR3 length equals 13 residues. V was cut by 4 bases and J by 5 bases, with 12 bases left in between. The germline V gene has CDR1 SGDLS and CDR2 YYNGEE. Data came from immunoSEQ multiplex PCR; TCRdb stores just in-frame clones and leaves some out. The table lists millions of clones, roughly 91% of them singletons, with around 1.7% in the top ten. The study's findings and limits: Shared across several donors were around 4.7% of the naive CD4 clonotypes. In general, naive subsets displayed greater estimated richness than memory subsets did.

The sample was naive CD8+ T cells from PBMCs. This TCR derives from a man younger than 35 in good health. Some clones in this sample may be carry-over from other donors' samples. This chain connects TRBV9 to TRBJ1-2; D unclear. The CDR3 sequence: CASSPEDTYGYTF. As DNA, the CDR3 is TGTGCCAGCAGCCCGGAAGACACATATGGCTACACCTTC. The complete variable domain, with remaining parts taken from reference TRBV9 and TRBJ1-2, reads DSGVTQTPKHLITATGQRVTLRCSPRSGDLSVYWYQQSLDQGLQFLIQYYNGEERAKGNILERFSAQQFPDLHSELNLSSLELGDSALYFCASSPEDTYGYTFGSGTRLTVV.